Listed here is a single T cell receptor beta chain. Measured with immunoSEQ multiplex PCR; TCRdb has only the in-frame clones, and not every one. Of around 220,000 clones in the sample, roughly 89% are singletons; the top ten hold more than 12%. This sample is part of a study of blood T cell repertoires in COVID-19. This CDR3 contains 14 residues. The germline V gene encodes CDR1 SGHVS and CDR2 FNYEAQ. Trimming took off 5 bases at V and 5 bases at J, with 15 bases between the two ends. The sequence was obtained from a man aged 25 to 40 who had been exposed to COVID-19. Material for sequencing was PBMCs or T cells enriched from blood (not recorded which). This chain connects TRBV7-6 to TRBJ1-1; D perhaps matches TRBD1 (6 bases). The DNA for the CDR3 is TGTGCCAGCAGCCTTATACAGGGAGGGACTGAAGCTTTCTTT. The encoded protein is CASSLIQGGTEAFF.